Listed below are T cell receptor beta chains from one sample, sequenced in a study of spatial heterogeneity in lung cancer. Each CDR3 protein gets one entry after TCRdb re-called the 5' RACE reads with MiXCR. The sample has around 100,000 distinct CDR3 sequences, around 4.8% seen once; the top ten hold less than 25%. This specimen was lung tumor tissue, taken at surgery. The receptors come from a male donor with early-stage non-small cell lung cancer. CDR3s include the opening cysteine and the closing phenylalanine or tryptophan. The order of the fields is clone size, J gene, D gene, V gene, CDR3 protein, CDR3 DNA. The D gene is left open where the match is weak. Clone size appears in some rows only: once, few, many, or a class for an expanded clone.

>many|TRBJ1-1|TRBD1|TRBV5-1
CASSLDRGASLEAFF
TGCGCCAGCAGCTTGGACAGGGGAGCTTCCCTTGAAGCTTTCTTT
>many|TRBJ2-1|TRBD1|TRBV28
CASRAGGYNEQFF
TGTGCCAGTAGGGCAGGGGGCTACAATGAGCAGTTCTTC
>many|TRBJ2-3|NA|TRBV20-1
CSAYPRVADTDTQYF
TGCAGTGCCTATCCAAGGGTAGCGGACACAGATACGCAGTATTTT
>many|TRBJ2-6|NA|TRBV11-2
CASSYSGSGANVLTF
TGTGCCAGCAGCTATTCGGGCTCTGGGGCCAACGTCCTGACTTTC
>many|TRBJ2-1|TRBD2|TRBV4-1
CASSQEGAGVMFF
TGCGCCAGCAGCCAAGAAGGTGCGGGAGTTATGTTCTTC
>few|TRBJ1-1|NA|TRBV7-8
CASSLDGIGAFF
TGTGCCAGCAGCTTAGATGGGATAGGTGCTTTCTTT
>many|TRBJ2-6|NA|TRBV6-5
CASSYSIEKLVTGANVLTF
TGTGCCAGCAGTTACTCGATCGAGAAACTAGTTACTGGGGCCAACGTCCTGACTTTC
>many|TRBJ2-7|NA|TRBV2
CASRVRPGTYEQYF
TGTGCCAGCAGAGTACGGCCAGGTACCTACGAGCAGTACTTC
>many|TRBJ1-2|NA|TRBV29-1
CSVVGYGYGYTF
TGCAGCGTTGTGGGATACGGCTATGGCTACACCTTC
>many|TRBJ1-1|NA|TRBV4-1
CASSQKSEGGSAFF
TGCGCCAGCAGCCAAAAAAGTGAGGGGGGATCAGCTTTCTTT
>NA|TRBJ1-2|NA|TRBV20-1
CSASPQTEGYGYTF
TGCAGTGCTTCCCCACAGACAGAGGGCTATGGCTACACCTTC
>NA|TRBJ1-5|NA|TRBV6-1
CASSPVGGDQPQHF
TGTGCCAGCAGCCCCGTCGGGGGGGATCAGCCCCAGCATTTT
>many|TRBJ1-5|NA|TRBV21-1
CASSKQGAYRNQPQHF
TGTGCCAGCAGCAAACAGGGGGCGTATCGCAATCAGCCCCAGCATTTT
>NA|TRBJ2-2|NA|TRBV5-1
CASSLAGRRSTGELFF
TGCGCCAGCAGCTTGGCTGGGCGCCGGTCCACCGGGGAGCTGTTTTTT
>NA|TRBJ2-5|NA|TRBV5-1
CASSPVERETQYF
TGCGCCAGCAGCCCCGTGGAGCGTGAGACCCAGTACTTC
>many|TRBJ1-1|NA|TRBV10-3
CAIRASGTYTEAFF
TGTGCCATCAGGGCCAGCGGTACGTACACTGAAGCTTTCTTT
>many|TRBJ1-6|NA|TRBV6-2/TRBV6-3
CASSYQGRLTLHF
TGTGCCAGCAGTTATCAAGGGAGACTAACCCTCCACTTT
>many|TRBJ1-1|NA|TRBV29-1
CSVRRGRETEAFF
TGCAGCGTGAGACGGGGGAGGGAAACTGAAGCTTTCTTT
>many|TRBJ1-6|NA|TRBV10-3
CAINQAGVRSPLHF
TGTGCCATCAATCAGGCCGGAGTCAGGTCGCCCCTCCACTTT
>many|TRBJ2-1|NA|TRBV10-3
CAIRGVSSYNEQFF
TGTGCCATCAGGGGGGTTAGCTCCTACAATGAGCAGTTCTTC
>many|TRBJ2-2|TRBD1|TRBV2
CASSGTGETGELFF
TGTGCCAGTTCCGGGACAGGAGAAACCGGGGAGCTGTTTTTT
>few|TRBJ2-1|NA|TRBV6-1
CASSEFLGHEQFF
TGTGCCAGCAGTGAATTTTTAGGGCATGAGCAGTTCTTC
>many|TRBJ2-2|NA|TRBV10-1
CASSEQPNTGELFF
TGCGCCAGCAGTGAGCAGCCGAACACCGGGGAGCTGTTTTTT
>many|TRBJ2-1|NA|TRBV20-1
CSAILVAEQFF
TGCAGTGCAATTCTAGTAGCTGAGCAGTTCTTC
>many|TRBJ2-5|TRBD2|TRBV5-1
CASSLGTSAYQETQYF
TGCGCCAGCAGCTTGGGGACTAGCGCATACCAAGAGACCCAGTACTTC
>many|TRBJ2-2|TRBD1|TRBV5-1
CASRTGDYLRITGELFF
TGCGCCAGTAGGACAGGCGACTACCTAAGGATCACCGGGGAGCTGTTTTTT
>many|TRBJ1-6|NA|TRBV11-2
CASSHKMAGHNSPLHF
TGTGCCAGCAGCCATAAGATGGCAGGGCACAATTCACCCCTCCACTTT
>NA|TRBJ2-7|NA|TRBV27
CAGCRPHDSYEQYF
TGTGCCGGCTGTAGACCACACGACTCCTACGAGCAGTACTTC
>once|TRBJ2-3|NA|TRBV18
CARSPPVTIWMDTQYF
TGTGCCAGATCACCACCGGTAACCATCTGGATGGATACGCAGTATTTT
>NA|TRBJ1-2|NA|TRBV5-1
CASSLVLTGTSESYTF
TGCGCCAGCAGCTTGGTCCTCACCGGGACGTCGGAAAGCTACACCTTC
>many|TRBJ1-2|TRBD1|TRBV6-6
CASSYAGTGFGYTF
TGTGCCAGCAGTTACGCCGGGACAGGGTTCGGCTACACCTTC
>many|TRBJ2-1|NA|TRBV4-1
CASSQAPAASNEQFF
TGCGCCAGCAGCCAGGCCCCCGCCGCCTCCAATGAGCAGTTCTTC
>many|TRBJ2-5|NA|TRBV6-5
CASSHGQHPFRETQYF
TGTGCCAGCAGTCATGGACAGCACCCGTTTCGAGAGACCCAGTACTTC
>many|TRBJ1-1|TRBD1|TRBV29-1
CSVSQGANTEAFF
TGCAGCGTGTCACAGGGGGCGAACACTGAAGCTTTCTTT
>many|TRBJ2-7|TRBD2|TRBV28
CASRGLAGFIRQYF
TGTGCCAGCAGGGGACTAGCGGGATTTATTCGGCAGTACTTC
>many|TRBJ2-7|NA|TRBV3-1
CASRPDLSSYEQYF
TGTGCCAGCAGGCCTGACTTGAGCTCCTACGAGCAGTACTTC
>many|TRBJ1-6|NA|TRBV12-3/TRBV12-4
CASSPGPSGNSPLHF
TGTGCCAGCAGCCCTGGACCGTCTGGGAATTCACCCCTCCACTTT
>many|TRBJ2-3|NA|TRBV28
CASSFGDNTDTQYF
TGTGCCAGCAGTTTTGGGGACAACACAGATACGCAGTATTTT
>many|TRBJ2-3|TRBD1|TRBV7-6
CASSITHPASGTGSDTQYF
TGTGCCAGCAGCATTACCCATCCGGCCTCCGGGACAGGGAGCGATACGCAGTATTTT
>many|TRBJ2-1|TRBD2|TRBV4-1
CASSPRGFAGGSSYNEQFF
TGCGCCAGCAGCCCGAGGGGGTTTGCGGGAGGGAGCTCCTACAATGAGCAGTTCTTC
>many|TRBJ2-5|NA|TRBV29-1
CSVEDPFGRQWKETQYF
TGCAGCGTTGAAGATCCCTTCGGCAGGCAGTGGAAAGAGACCCAGTACTTC
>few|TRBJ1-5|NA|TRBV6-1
CASSQLGHSNQPQHF
TGTGCCAGCAGCCAGCTGGGGCATAGCAATCAGCCCCAGCATTTT
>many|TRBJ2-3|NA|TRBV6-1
CASSPGRLVTDTQYF
TGTGCCAGCAGTCCTGGCCGTCTAGTCACAGATACGCAGTATTTT
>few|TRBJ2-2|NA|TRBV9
CASSVEGFTGELFF
TGTGCCAGCAGCGTAGAAGGTTTCACCGGGGAGCTGTTTTTT
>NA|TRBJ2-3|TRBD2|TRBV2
CASSESVAGFTDTQYF
TGTGCCAGCAGTGAATCGGTAGCGGGTTTCACAGATACGCAGTATTTT
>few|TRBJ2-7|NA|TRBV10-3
CAISEDGESYEQYF
TGTGCCATCAGTGAAGACGGTGAAAGCTACGAGCAGTACTTC
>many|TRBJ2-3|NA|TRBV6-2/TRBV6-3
CATRGDTQYF
TGTGCCACGAGGGGCGATACGCAGTATTTT
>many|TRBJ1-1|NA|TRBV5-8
CASSLRVYTEAFF
TGTGCCAGCAGCTTGCGTGTATACACTGAAGCTTTCTTT
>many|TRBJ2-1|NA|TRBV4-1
CASSQRSPGYEQFF
TGCGCCAGCAGCCAACGCAGCCCGGGATATGAGCAGTTCTTC